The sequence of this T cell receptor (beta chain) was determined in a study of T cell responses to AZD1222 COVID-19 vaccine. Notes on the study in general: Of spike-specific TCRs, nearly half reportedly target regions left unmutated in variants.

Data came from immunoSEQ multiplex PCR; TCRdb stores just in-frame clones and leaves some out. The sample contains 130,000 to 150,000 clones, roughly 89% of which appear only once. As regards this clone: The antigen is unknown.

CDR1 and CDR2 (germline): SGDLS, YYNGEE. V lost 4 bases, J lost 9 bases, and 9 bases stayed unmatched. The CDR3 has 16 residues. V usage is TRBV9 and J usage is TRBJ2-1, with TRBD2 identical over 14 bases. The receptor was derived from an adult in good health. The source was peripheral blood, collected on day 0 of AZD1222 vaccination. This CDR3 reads CASSLQTSGRAGEQFF. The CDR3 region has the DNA TGTGCCAGCAGCCTTCAGACTAGCGGGAGGGCCGGTGAGCAGTTCTTC.